One and the same sample provided the 26 T cell receptor beta chains below, sequenced in a study of T cell changes during pregnancy in multiple sclerosis. Profiled with immunoSEQ multiplex PCR; TCRdb holds only in-frame clones, not every one. Of just under 65,000 clones listed, roughly 91% are singletons. The material sequenced was peripheral blood, taken in the second trimester of pregnancy. Receptor source: a female donor in good health, enrolled as a control in a pregnancy study.

This clone has more than one count but fewer than ten. The chain combines TRBV19 with TRBJ1-2, with 7 bases identical to TRBD1. Germline assignment: CDR1 LNHDA and CDR2 SQIVND (reference sequence). Trimming at V came to 2 bases and at J to 4 bases, leaving 4 bases not matched to a gene. This CDR3 comprises 14 residues. Here the CDR3 reads CASSISAGGYGYTF. Written as DNA, the CDR3 is TGTGCCAGTAGTATATCAGCAGGGGGCTATGGCTACACCTTC.

The V and J genes are TRBV28 and TRBJ1-2; 8 nucleotides agree with TRBD1. Trimming cost V 6 bases and J 8 bases; bases outside gene matches: 8. Germline CDR1 and CDR2: MDHEN and SYDVKM. CDR3 length equals 13 residues. The CDR3 reads CASRSQQGEGYTF. As DNA, the CDR3 is TGTGCCAGCAGATCCCAACAGGGGGAGGGCTACACCTTC.

The chain links TRBV5-6 to TRBJ1-2; no clear D gene. This CDR3 comprises 12 residues. Germline V gene data show CDR1 as SGHDT and CDR2 as YYEEEE. The V gene lost 1 base and the J gene lost 4 bases, with 5 bases spanning the gap. The CDR3 is CASSLTLYGYTF. The DNA of the CDR3 is TGTGCCAGCAGCTTGACTCTCTATGGCTACACCTTC.

This clone is a singleton in its sample. The chain joins TRBV6-5 to TRBJ1-1; 9 nucleotides line up with TRBD1. The CDR3 is made up of 15 amino acids. The V segment lost 4 bases and the J segment 4 bases; nucleotides outside the gene matches: 7. Germline CDR1 MNHEY, CDR2 SVGAGI. CDR3 loop: CASSSQGAEGTEAFF. The CDR3 coding sequence is TGTGCCAGCAGTTCACAGGGGGCGGAGGGCACTGAAGCTTTCTTT.

This clone has only one observation. The chain links TRBV6-5 to TRBJ1-1, with D tentatively TRBD1 (6 bases). The ends were cut back, 7 bases at V and 3 bases at J, with 15 bases in the middle. The CDR3 consists of 14 residues. Per germline, CDR1 MNHEY and CDR2 SVGAGI. The CDR3 nucleotides read TGTGCCAGCACCCCCCTAGGACAGCACACTGAAGCTTTCTTT. It specifies CASTPLGQHTEAFF.

V and J are TRBV7-9 and TRBJ2-7; 8 nucleotides match TRBD1. J lost 3 bases, V lost 4 bases, and 5 bases had no gene match. This CDR3 region has 14 residues. CDR1 and CDR2 from the germline V gene are SEHNR and FQNEAQ (reference sequence). CDR3 sequence (DNA): TGTGCCAGCAGCTCGGACAGGGACAACTACGAGCAGTACTTC. Its translation: CASSSDRDNYEQYF. Drawing the rest from reference TRBV7-9 and TRBJ2-7, the complete variable domain is DTGVSQNPRHKITKRGQNVTFRCDPISEHNRLYWYRQTLGQGPEFLTYFQNEAQLEKSRLLSDRFSAERPKGSFSTLEIQRTEQGDSAMYLCASSSDRDNYEQYFGPGTRLTVT.

V and J are TRBV5-8 and TRBJ1-4; 8 bases align to TRBD1. Germline CDR1 and CDR2: SGHTS and YDEGEE. This CDR3 has 17 amino acids. The V and J ends lost 3 bases and 8 bases, in that order; junction bases with no gene match: 15. Written as DNA, the CDR3 is TGTGCCAGCAGCTCCAGAACCCCGCAGGACAGGGCGGAAAAACTGTTTTTT. As protein: CASSSRTPQDRAEKLFF.

The chain joins TRBV6-5 to TRBJ1-2; 8 bases are a match to TRBD1. The germline V gene encodes CDR1 MNHEY and CDR2 SVGAGI. J was trimmed by 4 bases and V by 2 bases; bases with no gene match: 3. This CDR3 region has 14 residues. The CDR3 loop is CASSYQGQAYGYTF. The CDR3 DNA is TGTGCCAGCAGTTACCAGGGACAGGCCTATGGCTACACCTTC.

V usage is TRBV6-5 and J usage is TRBJ1-2; D is unclear. CDR1 and CDR2 from the germline V gene are MNHEY and SVGAGI. The V end was cut by 6 bases, the J end by 6 bases, with 20 bases between. The CDR3 loop spans 15 amino acids. The CDR3 region is CASSPDPEVVDGYTF. CDR3 DNA sequence: TGTGCCAGCAGCCCCGACCCGGAGGTGGTAGATGGCTACACCTTC.

As DNA, the CDR3 is TGTGCCAGTAGTACCCTCAGGTTGTCAACTAATGAAAAACTGTTTTTT. As protein: CASSTLRLSTNEKLFF. This sequence joins TRBV19 and TRBJ1-4; the D is unclear. The CDR3 extends over 16 amino acids. Germline CDR1 reads LNHDA; CDR2 reads SQIVND (reference sequence). Between the trimmed V and J ends, which lost 4 bases and 0 bases, there was a span of 12 bases.

This rearrangement joins TRBV6-5 to TRBJ1-4; 9 bases map to TRBD1. In germline, CDR1 is MNHEY, CDR2 SVGAGI. The CDR3 has 15 amino acids. V was clipped by 4 bases and J by 6 bases; unmatched bases: 6. The CDR3 region has the DNA TGTGCCAGCAGTTCCTTTGACAGGGGGTATGAAAAACTGTTTTTT. It codes for CASSSFDRGYEKLFF.

The rearrangement joins TRBV7-8 to TRBJ2-7; D may be TRBD2 (7 bases). Trimming pared 1 base from V and 0 bases from J, leaving 22 bases between. Germline V gene data show CDR1 as SGHVS and CDR2 as FQNEAQ. This CDR3 region has 19 residues. CDR3 DNA sequence: TGTGCCAGCAGCTTAGGAGTGGGGAGGGGGGCGGCCCCCTCCTACGAGCAGTACTTC. It specifies CASSLGVGRGAAPSYEQYF.

The rearrangement links TRBV14 to TRBJ2-7; tentatively, D is TRBD2 (6 bases). CDR3 length: 15 residues. In germline, CDR1 is SGHDN, CDR2 FVKESK. The V end was cut by 5 bases, the J end by 3 bases, with 17 bases between. Here the CDR3 reads CASSTSRDFFYEQYF. Written as DNA, the CDR3 is TGTGCCAGCAGCACCAGCCGGGACTTCTTCTACGAGCAGTACTTC.

V is TRBV19 and J is TRBJ1-6; D may be TRBD1 (6 bases). The CDR3 contains 16 residues. Trimming stripped 4 bases from V and 7 bases from J, with 17 bases between. Germline V lookup: CDR1 LNHDA, CDR2 SQIVND (reference sequence). CDR3 sequence reads: CASSTSLGGGNSPLHF. The CDR3 DNA sequence: TGTGCCAGTAGTACCTCCTTAGGGGGGGGCAATTCACCCCTCCACTTT.

The chain couples TRBV7-8 to TRBJ2-2; 8 bases are shared with TRBD2. The junction had 3 bases not matched to a gene; V was cut back by 2 bases and J by 4 bases. Germline lookup yields CDR1 SGHVS and CDR2 FQNEAQ. The CDR3 is 15 residues long. CDR3 sequence: CASSLLAGLTGELFF. The CDR3 DNA reads as TGTGCCAGCAGCTTATTAGCGGGACTCACCGGGGAGCTGTTTTTT.

The chain links TRBV7-2 to TRBJ1-1; D is possibly TRBD1 (6 bases). The CDR3 runs to 16 residues. Trimming took 7 bases from V and 0 from J, leaving 18 bases between them. The germline gives CDR1 SGHTA, CDR2 FQGNSA. The CDR3 loop is CASKRGGPGMNTEAFF. The CDR3 DNA sequence: TGTGCCAGCAAAAGGGGGGGACCGGGGATGAACACTGAAGCTTTCTTT.

This chain connects TRBV18 to TRBJ1-3; 9 bases are shared with TRBD1. V gave up 3 bases and J gave up 0 bases; unmatched junction bases: 12. The CDR3 covers 19 residues. Germline V gene data show CDR1 as KGHSH and CDR2 as LQKENI. This CDR3 is CASSPPGQGSYFSGNTIYF. The CDR3 region has the DNA TGTGCCAGCTCACCGCCGGGACAGGGATCCTATTTCTCTGGAAACACCATATATTTT.

The chain joins TRBV6-1 to TRBJ2-7; D perhaps matches TRBD1 (5 bases). Germline V gives CDR1 MNHNS, CDR2 SASEGT. Trimming pared 6 bases from V and 3 bases from J, leaving 15 bases between. The CDR3 extends over 14 amino acids. The CDR3 DNA sequence: TGTGCCAGCAGCAGGAACATACAGGTCTACGAGCAGTACTTC. Translation gives CASSRNIQVYEQYF.

The CDR3 sequence is CASSSTDQPGLETDTQYF. The DNA of the CDR3 is TGTGCCAGCAGCTCGACAGATCAACCGGGACTTGAGACAGATACGCAGTATTTT. V and J are TRBV7-9 and TRBJ2-3; D may be TRBD2 (6 bases). There are 18 residues in the CDR3. CDR1 and CDR2 (germline): SEHNR, FQNEAQ (reference sequence). V was pared by 4 bases and J by 3 bases, with 23 bases between.

The V and J genes are TRBV7-9 and TRBJ2-5, with a possible D match to TRBD2 (5 bases). V lost 8 bases and J lost 4, with 8 bases in between. There are 11 residues in the CDR3. Germline assignment: CDR1 SEHNR and CDR2 FQNEAQ (reference sequence). The CDR3 nucleotides read TGTGCCAGCGAAGAGGGAGAGACCCAGTACTTC. It codes for CASEEGETQYF.

As regards this clone: One end of the junction does not line up with germline, which may come from a read error. The rearrangement links TRBV7-7 to TRBJ2-2; weak D call: TRBD2 (5 bases). CDR3 length: 13 amino acids. CDR1 is SSHAT and CDR2 is FNYEAQ in the germline V gene (reference sequence). As DNA, the CDR3 is TGTGCTAGCAGCTCGTCCAGCGGCGGGGAGCTGTTTTTT. Translated, it gives CASSSSSGGELFF.

The chain carries TRBV7-8 and TRBJ1-5; no reliable D call. The CDR3 contains 15 residues. The V end lost 5 bases, the J end lost 4 bases, and 15 bases lay between the germline ends. Germline loops: CDR1 SGHVS, CDR2 FQNEAQ. The CDR3 sequence: CASSLTRVQNQPQHF. DNA of the CDR3: TGTGCCAGCAGCCTAACCCGGGTCCAGAATCAGCCCCAGCATTTT.

This rearrangement joins TRBV7-9 to TRBJ2-1, with a possible D match to TRBD2 (6 bases). This CDR3 contains 15 residues. V was trimmed by 5 bases and J by 6 bases, leaving 17 bases between them. Germline V gene lookup returns CDR1 SEHNR and CDR2 FQNEAQ (reference sequence). The chain's CDR3 is CASSPAGLLGNEQFF. The CDR3 DNA is TGTGCCAGCAGCCCCGCGGGACTTCTCGGCAATGAGCAGTTCTTC.

The J gene is TRBJ1-1, the V gene TRBV5-1; D is unclear. Trimming removed 0 bases at V and 0 bases at J, with 18 bases between. The CDR3 contains 18 residues. The germline gives CDR1 SGHRS, CDR2 YFSETQ. CDR3 nucleotides: TGCGCCAGCAGCTTGGGGTCTTTAGGAGCAGACTTGAACACTGAAGCTTTCTTT. This sequence encodes CASSLGSLGADLNTEAFF.

This clone was seen only once. J is TRBJ2-7 and V is TRBV5-1; TRBD2 matches at 8 bases. The germline V gene has CDR1 SGHRS and CDR2 YFSETQ. Unmatched junction bases numbered 12, after V lost 3 bases and J lost 4 bases. The CDR3 covers 16 residues. In DNA form, the CDR3 reads TGCGCCAGCAGCTCGCTTACTAGCGGAGGGGTTTACGAGCAGTACTTC. This encodes CASSSLTSGGVYEQYF.

This sequence joins TRBV19 and TRBJ1-2; 7 nucleotides match TRBD1. Germline CDR1 is LNHDA and CDR2 is SQIVND (reference sequence). Trimming took 5 bases from V and 3 from J; bases not matched to a gene: 9. The CDR3 contains 15 residues. CDR3 sequence: CASSAYRGEDYGYTF. The DNA for the CDR3 is TGTGCCAGTAGTGCATACAGGGGAGAGGACTATGGCTACACCTTC.